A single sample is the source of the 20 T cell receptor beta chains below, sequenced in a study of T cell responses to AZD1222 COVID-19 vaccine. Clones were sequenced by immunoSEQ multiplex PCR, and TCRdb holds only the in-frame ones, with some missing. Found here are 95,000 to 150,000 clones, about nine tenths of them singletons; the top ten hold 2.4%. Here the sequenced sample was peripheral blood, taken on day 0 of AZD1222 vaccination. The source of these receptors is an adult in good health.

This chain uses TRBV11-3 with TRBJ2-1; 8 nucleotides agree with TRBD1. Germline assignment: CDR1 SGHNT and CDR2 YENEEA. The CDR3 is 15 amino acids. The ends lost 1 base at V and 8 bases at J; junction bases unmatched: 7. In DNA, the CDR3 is TGTGCCAGCAGCTTAGCGGGACAGGTTTTCCATGAGCAGTTCTTC. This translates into CASSLAGQVFHEQFF.

The CDR3 protein is CASSPPINTIYF. The CDR3, as DNA: TGTGCCAGCAGCCCTCCTATAAACACCATATATTTT. The chain links TRBV12-3 or TRBV12-4 to TRBJ1-3; D remains ambiguous. Trimming left V 6 bases short and J 6 bases short, with 9 bases between. CDR3 size: 12 residues.

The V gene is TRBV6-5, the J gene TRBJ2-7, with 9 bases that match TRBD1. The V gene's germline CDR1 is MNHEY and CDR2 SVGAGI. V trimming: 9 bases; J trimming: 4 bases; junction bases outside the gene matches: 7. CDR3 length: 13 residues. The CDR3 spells CASNRDRAYEQYF. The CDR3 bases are TGTGCCAGTAACCGGGACAGGGCTTACGAGCAGTACTTC.

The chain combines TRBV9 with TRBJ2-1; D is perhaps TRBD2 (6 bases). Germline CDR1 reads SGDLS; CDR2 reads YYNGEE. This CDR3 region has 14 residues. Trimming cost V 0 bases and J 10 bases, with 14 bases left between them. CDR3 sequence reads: CASSVEFGSREQFF. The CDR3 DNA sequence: TGTGCCAGCAGCGTAGAGTTCGGGAGCAGGGAGCAGTTCTTC.

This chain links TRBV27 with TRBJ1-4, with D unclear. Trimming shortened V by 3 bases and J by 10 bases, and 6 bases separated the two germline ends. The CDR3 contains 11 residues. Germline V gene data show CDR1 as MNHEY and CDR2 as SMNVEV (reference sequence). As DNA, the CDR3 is TGTGCCAGCAGTTTTCTCGGAAAACTGTTTTTT. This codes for CASSFLGKLFF.

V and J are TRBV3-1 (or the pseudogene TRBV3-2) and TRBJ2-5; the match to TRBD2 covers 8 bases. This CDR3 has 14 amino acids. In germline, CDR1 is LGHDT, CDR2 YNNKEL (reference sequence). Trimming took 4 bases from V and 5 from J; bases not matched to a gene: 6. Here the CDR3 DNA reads TGTGCCAGCAGCCGGGGACTAGGTAGGGAGACCCAGTACTTC. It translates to CASSRGLGRETQYF.

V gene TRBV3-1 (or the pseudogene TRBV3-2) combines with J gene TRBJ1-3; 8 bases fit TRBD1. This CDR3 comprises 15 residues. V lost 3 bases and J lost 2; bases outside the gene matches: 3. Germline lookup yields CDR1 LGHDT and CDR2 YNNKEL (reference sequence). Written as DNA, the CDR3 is TGTGCCAGCAGCCACTCGGGACAGGCTGGAAACACCATATATTTT. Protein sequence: CASSHSGQAGNTIYF.

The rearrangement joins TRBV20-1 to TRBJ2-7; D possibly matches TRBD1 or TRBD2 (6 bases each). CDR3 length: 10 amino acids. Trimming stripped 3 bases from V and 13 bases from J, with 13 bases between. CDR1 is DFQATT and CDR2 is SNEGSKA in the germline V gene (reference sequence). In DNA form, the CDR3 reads TGCAGTGCTAGGGGGGGCTTTGACTACTTC. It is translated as CSARGGFDYF.

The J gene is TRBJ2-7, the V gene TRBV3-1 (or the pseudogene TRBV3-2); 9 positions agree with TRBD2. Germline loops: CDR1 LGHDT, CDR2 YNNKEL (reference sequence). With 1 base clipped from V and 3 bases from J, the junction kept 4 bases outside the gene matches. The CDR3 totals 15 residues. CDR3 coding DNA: TGTGCCAGCAGCCAAGTAGCGGGAGTAAACTACGAGCAGTACTTC. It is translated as CASSQVAGVNYEQYF.

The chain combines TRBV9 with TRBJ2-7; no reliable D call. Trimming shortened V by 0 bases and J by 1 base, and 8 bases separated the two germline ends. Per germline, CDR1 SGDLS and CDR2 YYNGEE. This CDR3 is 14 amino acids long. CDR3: CASSVGALSYEQYF. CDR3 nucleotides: TGTGCCAGCAGCGTAGGGGCCCTATCCTACGAGCAGTACTTC. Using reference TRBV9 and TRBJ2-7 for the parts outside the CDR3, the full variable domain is DSGVTQTPKHLITATGQRVTLRCSPRSGDLSVYWYQQSLDQGLQFLIQYYNGEERAKGNILERFSAQQFPDLHSELNLSSLELGDSALYFCASSVGALSYEQYFGPGTRLTVT.

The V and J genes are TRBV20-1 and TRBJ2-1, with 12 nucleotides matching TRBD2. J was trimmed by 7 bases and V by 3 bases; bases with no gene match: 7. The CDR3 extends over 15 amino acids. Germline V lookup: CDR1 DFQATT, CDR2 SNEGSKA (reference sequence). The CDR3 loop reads CSASLGLAGRNEQFF. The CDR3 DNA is TGCAGTGCTAGTCTCGGACTAGCGGGAAGGAATGAGCAGTTCTTC.

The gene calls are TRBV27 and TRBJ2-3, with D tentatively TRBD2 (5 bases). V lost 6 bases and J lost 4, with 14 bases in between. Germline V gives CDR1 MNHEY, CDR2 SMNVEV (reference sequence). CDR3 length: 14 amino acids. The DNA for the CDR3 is TGTGCCAGCAGGGGCGGGCTGACCCCAGATACGCAGTATTTT. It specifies CASRGGLTPDTQYF.

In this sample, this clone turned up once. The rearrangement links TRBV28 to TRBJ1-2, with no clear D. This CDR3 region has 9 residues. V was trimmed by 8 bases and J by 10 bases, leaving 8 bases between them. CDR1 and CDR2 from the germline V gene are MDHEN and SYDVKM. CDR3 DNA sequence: TGTGCCAGCGGGAGTGCCTACACCTTC. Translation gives CASGSAYTF.

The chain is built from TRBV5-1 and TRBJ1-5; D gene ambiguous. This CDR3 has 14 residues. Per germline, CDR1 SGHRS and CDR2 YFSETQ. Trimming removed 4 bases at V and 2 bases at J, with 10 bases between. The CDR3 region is CASSPGEGNQPQHF. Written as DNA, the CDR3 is TGCGCCAGCAGCCCGGGCGAGGGCAATCAGCCCCAGCATTTT. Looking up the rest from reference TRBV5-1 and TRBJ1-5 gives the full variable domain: KAGVTQTPRYLIKTRGQQVTLSCSPISGHRSVSWYQQTPGQGLQFLFEYFSETQRNKGNFPGRFSGRQFSNSRSEMNVSTLELGDSALYLCASSPGEGNQPQHFGDGTRLSIL.

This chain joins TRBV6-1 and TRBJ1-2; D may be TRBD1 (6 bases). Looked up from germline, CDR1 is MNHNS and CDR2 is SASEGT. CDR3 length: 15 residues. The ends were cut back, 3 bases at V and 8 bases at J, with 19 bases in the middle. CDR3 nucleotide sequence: TGTGCCAGCAGTGATCGCGGAGGCAGGGGCGCCGGCTACACCTTC. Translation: CASSDRGGRGAGYTF.

CDR3 sequence (DNA): TGCAGTGCTAGTAGCGGGAGCCGGTCCTACAATGAGCAGTTCTTC. Translation gives CSASSGSRSYNEQFF. The chain uses TRBV20-1 and TRBJ2-1, with 9 bases that match TRBD2. The CDR3 is made up of 15 amino acids. Germline loops: CDR1 DFQATT, CDR2 SNEGSKA (reference sequence). V was pared by 3 bases and J by 1 base, with 4 bases of the junction left unmatched.

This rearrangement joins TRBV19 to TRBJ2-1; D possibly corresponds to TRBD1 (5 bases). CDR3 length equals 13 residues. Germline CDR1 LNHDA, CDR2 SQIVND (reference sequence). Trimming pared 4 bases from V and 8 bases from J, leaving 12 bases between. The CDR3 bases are TGTGCCAGTAGTAAATCAGGGTTCGATGAGCAGTTCTTC. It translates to CASSKSGFDEQFF. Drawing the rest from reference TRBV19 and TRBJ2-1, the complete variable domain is DGGITQSPKYLFRKEGQNVTLSCEQNLNHDAMYWYRQDPGQGLRLIYYSQIVNDFQKGDIAEGYSVSREKKESFPLTVTSAQKNPTAFYLCASSKSGFDEQFFGPGTRLTVL.

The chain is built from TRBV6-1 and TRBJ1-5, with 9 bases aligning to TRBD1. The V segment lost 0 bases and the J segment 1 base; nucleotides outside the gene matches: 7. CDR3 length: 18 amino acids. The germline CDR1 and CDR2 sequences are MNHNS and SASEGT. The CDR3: CASSEAGQGVVSNQPQHF. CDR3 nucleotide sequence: TGTGCCAGCAGTGAAGCGGGACAGGGTGTAGTGAGCAATCAGCCCCAGCATTTT.

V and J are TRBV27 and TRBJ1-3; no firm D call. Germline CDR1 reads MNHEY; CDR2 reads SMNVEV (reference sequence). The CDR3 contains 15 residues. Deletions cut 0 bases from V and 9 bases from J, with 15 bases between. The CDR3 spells CASSLSGQWGGTIYF. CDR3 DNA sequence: TGTGCCAGCAGTTTATCGGGTCAATGGGGAGGCACCATATATTTT.

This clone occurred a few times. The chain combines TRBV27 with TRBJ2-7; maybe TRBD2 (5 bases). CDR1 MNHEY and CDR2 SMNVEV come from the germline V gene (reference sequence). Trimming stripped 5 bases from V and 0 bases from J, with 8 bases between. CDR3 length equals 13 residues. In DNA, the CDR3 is TGTGCCAGCAGTAGAGGGATCTCCTACGAGCAGTACTTC. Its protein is CASSRGISYEQYF.